This T cell receptor beta chain is drawn from a study of blood T cell repertoires in COVID-19. The CDR3 sequence is 19 residues long. The data were produced by immunoSEQ multiplex PCR, yet TCRdb's version contains in-frame clones alone and is incomplete. The table lists roughly 240,000 clones, about four fifths of them singletons. This sequence joins TRBV21-1 and TRBJ1-1; the D call TRBD1 from the table was never checked on the DNA. TRBV21-1 is given as a pseudogene. Sequenced: PBMCs or T cells enriched from blood (not recorded which). This TCR came from a woman aged 40 to 55 who had been exposed to COVID-19. CDR3 DNA sequence: TGTGCCAGCAGCAAAGGGACGGACAGGGGGAGAGCAGTGAACACTGAAGCTTTCTTT. Translated: CASSKGTDRGRAVNTEAFF.